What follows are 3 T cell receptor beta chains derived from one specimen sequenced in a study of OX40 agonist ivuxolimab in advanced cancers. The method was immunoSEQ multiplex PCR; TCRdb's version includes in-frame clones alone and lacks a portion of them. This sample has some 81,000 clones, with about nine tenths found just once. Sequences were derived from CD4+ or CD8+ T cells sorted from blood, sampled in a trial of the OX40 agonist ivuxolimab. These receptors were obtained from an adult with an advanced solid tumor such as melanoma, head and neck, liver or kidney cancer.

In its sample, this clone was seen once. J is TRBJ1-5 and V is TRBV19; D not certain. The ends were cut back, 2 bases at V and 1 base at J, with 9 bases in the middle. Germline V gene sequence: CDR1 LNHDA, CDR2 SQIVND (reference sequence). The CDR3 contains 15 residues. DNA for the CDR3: TGTGCCAGTAGTATACTAAGTGGCAGCAATCAGCCCCAGCATTTT. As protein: CASSILSGSNQPQHF.

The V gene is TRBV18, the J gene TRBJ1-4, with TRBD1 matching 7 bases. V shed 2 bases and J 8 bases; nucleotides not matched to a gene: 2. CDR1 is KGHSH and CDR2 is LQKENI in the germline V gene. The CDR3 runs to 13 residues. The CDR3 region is CASSPRTGEKLFF. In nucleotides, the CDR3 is TGTGCCAGCTCACCAAGGACAGGAGAAAAACTGTTTTTT. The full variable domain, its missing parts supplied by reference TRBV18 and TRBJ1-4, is NAGVMQNPRHLVRRRGQEARLRCSPMKGHSHVYWYRQLPEEGLKFMVYLQKENIIDESGMPKERFSAEFPKEGPSILRIQQVVRGDSAAYFCASSPRTGEKLFFGSGTQLSVL.

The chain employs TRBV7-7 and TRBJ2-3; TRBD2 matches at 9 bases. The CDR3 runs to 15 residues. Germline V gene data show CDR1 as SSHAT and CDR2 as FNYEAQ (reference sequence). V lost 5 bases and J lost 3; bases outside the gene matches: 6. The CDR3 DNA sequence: TGTGCCAGCAGCCTTAGCGGGGGTAGGACAGATACGCAGTATTTT. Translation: CASSLSGGRTDTQYF. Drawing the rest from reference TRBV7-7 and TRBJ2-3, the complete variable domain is GAGVSQSPRYKVTKRGQDVTLRCDPISSHATLYWYQQALGQGPEFLTYFNYEAQPDKSGLPSDRFSAERPEGSISTLTIQRTEQRDSAMYRCASSLSGGRTDTQYFGPGTRLTVL.